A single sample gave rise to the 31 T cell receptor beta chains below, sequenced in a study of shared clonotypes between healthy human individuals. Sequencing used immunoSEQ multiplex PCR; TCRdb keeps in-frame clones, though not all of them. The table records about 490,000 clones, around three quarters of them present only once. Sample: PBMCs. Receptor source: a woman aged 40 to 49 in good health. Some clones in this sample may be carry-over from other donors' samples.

CDR3 bases: TGTGCCAGCTCACCCCGGGGACTAGCGGGAAACAATGAGCAGTTCTTC. As protein: CASSPRGLAGNNEQFF. V is TRBV18 and J is TRBJ2-1; 13 bases agree with TRBD2. Trimming took 3 bases from V and 5 from J; bases not matched to a gene: 4. The CDR3 length is 16 residues. The germline V gene encodes CDR1 KGHSH and CDR2 LQKENI.

The CDR3 region is CSVGDPPYNEQFF. The CDR3 DNA sequence: TGCAGCGTTGGAGACCCCCCTTACAATGAGCAGTTCTTC. The chain joins TRBV29-1 to TRBJ2-1; D uncertain. Germline values: CDR1 SQVTM, CDR2 ANQGSEA. Trimming took off 4 bases at V and 4 bases at J, with 11 bases between the two ends. The CDR3 is 13 residues long.

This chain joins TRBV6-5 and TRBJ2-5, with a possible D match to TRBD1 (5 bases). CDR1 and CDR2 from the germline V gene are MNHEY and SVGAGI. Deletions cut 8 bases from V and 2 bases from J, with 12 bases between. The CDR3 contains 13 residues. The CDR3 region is CASARDRQETQYF. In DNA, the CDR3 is TGTGCCAGCGCTAGAGACAGACAAGAGACCCAGTACTTC.

The chain's CDR3 is CASSLRWAPTF. CDR3 in DNA: TGTGCCAGCAGTTTAAGATGGGCTCCTACCTTC. The chain uses TRBV28 and TRBJ1-2, with D uncertain. CDR1 is MDHEN, CDR2 SYDVKM, per germline. Trimming cost V 2 bases and J 14 bases, with 12 bases left between them. The CDR3 totals 11 residues.

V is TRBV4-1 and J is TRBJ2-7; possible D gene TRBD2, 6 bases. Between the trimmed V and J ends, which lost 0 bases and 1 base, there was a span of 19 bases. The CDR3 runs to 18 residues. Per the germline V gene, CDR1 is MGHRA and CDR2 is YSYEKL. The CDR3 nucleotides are TGCGCCAGCAGCCAAGATTTCCCCAGGACTACCTTATCCTACGAGCAGTACTTC. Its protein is CASSQDFPRTTLSYEQYF.

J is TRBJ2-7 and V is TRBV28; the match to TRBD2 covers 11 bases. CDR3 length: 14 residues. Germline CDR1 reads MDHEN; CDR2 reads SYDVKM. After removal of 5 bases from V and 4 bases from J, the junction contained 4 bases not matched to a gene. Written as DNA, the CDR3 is TGTGCCAGCAGTCCCACTAGCGGGAGATACGAGCAGTACTTC. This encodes CASSPTSGRYEQYF.

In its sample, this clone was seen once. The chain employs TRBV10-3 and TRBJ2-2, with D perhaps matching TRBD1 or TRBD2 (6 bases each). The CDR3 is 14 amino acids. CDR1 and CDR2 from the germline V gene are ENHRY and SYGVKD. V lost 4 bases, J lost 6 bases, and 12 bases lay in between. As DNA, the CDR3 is TGTGCCATCAGTGGACTAGAGGGGGCCGGGGAGCTGTTTTTT. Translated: CAISGLEGAGELFF.

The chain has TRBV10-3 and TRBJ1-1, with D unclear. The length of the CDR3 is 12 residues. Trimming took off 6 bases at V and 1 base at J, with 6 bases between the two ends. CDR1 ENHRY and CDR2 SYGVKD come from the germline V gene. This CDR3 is CAIRGSNTEAFF. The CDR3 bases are TGTGCCATCAGAGGGTCGAACACTGAAGCTTTCTTT.

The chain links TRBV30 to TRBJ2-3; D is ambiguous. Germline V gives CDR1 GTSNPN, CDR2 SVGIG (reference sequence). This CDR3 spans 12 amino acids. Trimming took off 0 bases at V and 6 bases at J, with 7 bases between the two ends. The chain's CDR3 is CAWSVNRDTQYF. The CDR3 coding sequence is TGTGCCTGGAGTGTAAACCGTGATACGCAGTATTTT.

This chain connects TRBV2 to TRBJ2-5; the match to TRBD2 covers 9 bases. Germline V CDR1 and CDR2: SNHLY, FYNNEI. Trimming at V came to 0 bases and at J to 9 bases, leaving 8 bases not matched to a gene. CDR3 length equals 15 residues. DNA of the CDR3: TGTGCCAGCAGTGAAGCCCGACTAGCGGCCTACTCCCAGTACTTC. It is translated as CASSEARLAAYSQYF.

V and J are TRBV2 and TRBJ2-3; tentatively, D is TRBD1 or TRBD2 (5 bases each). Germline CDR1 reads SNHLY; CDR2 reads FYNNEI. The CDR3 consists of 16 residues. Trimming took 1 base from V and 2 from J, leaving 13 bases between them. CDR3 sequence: CASSEEGTAHTDTQYF. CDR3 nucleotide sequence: TGTGCCAGCAGTGAAGAAGGGACGGCGCACACAGATACGCAGTATTTT.

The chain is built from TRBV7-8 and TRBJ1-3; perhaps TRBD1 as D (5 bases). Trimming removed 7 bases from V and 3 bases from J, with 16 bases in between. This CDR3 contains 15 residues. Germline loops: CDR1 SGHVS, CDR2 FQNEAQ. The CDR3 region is CASNPSGFGGNTIYF. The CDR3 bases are TGTGCCAGCAACCCATCAGGGTTTGGTGGAAACACCATATATTTT.

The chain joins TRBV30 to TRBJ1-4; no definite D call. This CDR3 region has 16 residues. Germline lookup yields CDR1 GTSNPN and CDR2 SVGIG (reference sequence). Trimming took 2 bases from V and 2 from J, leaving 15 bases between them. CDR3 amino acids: CAWSRAAGMTNEKLFF. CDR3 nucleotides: TGTGCCTGGAGTCGGGCCGCTGGGATGACTAATGAAAAACTGTTTTTT.

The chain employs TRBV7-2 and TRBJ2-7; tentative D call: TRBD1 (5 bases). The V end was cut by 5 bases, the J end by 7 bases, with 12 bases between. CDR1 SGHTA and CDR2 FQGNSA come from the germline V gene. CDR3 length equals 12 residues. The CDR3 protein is CASSPTVREQYF. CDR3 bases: TGTGCCAGCAGCCCGACAGTCAGGGAGCAGTACTTC.

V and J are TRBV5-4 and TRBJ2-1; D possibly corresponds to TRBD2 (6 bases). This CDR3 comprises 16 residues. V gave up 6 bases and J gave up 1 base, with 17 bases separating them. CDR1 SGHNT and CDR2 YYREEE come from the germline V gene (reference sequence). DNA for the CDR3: TGTGCCAGCAACACGCCGGGACTGGATTCCTACAATGAGCAGTTCTTC. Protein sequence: CASNTPGLDSYNEQFF.

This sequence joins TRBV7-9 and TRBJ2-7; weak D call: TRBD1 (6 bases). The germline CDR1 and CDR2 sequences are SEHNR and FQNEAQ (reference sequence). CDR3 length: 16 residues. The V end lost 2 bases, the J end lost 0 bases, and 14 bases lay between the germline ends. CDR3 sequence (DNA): TGTGCCAGCAGCTTAACGGCAGGGGCGGCCTCCTACGAGCAGTACTTC. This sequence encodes CASSLTAGAASYEQYF.

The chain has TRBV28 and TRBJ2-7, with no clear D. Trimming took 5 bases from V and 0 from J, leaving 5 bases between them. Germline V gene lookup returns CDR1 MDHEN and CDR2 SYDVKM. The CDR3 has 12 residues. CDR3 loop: CASSASSYEQYF. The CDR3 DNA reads TGTGCCAGCAGTGCCAGCTCCTACGAGCAGTACTTC. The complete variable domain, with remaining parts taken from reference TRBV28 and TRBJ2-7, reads DVKVTQSSRYLVKRTGEKVFLECVQDMDHENMFWYRQDPGLGLRLIYFSYDVKMKEKGDIPEGYSVSREKKERFSLILESASTNQTSMYLCASSASSYEQYFGPGTRLTVT.

The CDR3 here is CASSLDPAGRETQYF. The CDR3 DNA is TGTGCCAGCAGCTTGGATCCAGCGGGTAGAGAGACCCAGTACTTC. The chain uses TRBV5-4 and TRBJ2-5, with a tentative D call TRBD2 (6 bases). With 0 bases removed from V and 4 bases from J, the gap between germline ends came to 13 bases. The CDR3 sequence is 15 residues long. Germline V gives CDR1 SGHNT, CDR2 YYREEE (reference sequence).

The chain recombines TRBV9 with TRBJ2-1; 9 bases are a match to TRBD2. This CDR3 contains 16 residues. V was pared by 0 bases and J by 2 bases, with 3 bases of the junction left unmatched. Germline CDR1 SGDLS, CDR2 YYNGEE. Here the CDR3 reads CASSVELAGAYNEQFF. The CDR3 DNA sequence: TGTGCCAGCAGCGTAGAGTTAGCGGGGGCCTACAATGAGCAGTTCTTC.

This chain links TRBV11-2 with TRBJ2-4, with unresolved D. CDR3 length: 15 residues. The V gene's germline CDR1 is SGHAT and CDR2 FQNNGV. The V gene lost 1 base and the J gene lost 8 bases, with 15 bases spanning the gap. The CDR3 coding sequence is TGTGCCAGCAGCTTAGGCATAGGCTATAGGGACATTCAGTACTTC. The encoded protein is CASSLGIGYRDIQYF. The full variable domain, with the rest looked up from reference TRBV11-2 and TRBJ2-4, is EAGVAQSPRYKIIEKRQSVAFWCNPISGHATLYWYQQILGQGPKLLIQFQNNGVVDDSQLPKDRFSAERLKGVDSTLKIQPAKLEDSAVYLCASSLGIGYRDIQYFGAGTRLSVL.

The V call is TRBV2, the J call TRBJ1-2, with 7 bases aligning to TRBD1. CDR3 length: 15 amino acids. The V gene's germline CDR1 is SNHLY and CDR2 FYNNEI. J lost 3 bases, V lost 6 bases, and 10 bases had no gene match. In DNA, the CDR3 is TGTGCCAGCAGGCCCAGGGGGGGGGCTCACTATGGCTACACCTTC. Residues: CASRPRGGAHYGYTF.

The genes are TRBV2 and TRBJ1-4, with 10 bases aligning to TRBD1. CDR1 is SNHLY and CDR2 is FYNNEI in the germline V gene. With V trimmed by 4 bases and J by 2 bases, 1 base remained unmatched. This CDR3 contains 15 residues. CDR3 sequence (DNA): TGTGCCAGCAGTGGGACAGGGGGGACTAATGAAAAACTGTTTTTT. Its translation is CASSGTGGTNEKLFF.

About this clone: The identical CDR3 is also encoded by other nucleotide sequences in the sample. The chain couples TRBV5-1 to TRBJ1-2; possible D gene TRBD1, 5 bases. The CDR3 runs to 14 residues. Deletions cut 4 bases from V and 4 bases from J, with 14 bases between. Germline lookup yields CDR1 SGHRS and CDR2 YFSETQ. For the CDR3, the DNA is TGCGCCAGCAGCCAGGGTCAGGGCGGCTATGGCTACACCTTC. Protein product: CASSQGQGGYGYTF.

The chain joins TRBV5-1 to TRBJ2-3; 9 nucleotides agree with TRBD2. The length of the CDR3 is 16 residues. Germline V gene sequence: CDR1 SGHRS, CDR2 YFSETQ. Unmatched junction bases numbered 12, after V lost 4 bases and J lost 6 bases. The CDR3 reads CASSASGTAGGDTQYF. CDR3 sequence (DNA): TGCGCCAGCAGCGCCTCGGGGACGGCGGGAGGGGATACGCAGTATTTT.

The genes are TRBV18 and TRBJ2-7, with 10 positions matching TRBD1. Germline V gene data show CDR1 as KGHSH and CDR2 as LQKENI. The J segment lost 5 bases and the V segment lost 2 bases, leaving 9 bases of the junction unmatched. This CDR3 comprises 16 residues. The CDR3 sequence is CASSPSLDRGLNEQYF. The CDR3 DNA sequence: TGTGCCAGCTCACCATCCCTCGACAGGGGGCTTAACGAGCAGTACTTC. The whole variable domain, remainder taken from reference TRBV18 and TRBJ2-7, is NAGVMQNPRHLVRRRGQEARLRCSPMKGHSHVYWYRQLPEEGLKFMVYLQKENIIDESGMPKERFSAEFPKEGPSILRIQQVVRGDSAAYFCASSPSLDRGLNEQYFGPGTRLTVT.

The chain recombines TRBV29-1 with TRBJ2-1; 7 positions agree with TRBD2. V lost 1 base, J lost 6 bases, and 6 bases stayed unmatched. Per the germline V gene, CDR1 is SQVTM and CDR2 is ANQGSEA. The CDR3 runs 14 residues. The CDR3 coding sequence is TGCAGCGTTGAAGTTGCGGGAGTGGGCAATGAGCAGTTCTTC. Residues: CSVEVAGVGNEQFF.

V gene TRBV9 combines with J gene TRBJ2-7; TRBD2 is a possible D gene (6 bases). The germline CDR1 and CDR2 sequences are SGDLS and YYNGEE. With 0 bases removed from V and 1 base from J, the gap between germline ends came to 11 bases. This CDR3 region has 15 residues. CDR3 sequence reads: CASSVAGEASYEQYF. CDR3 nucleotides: TGTGCCAGCAGCGTAGCGGGGGAAGCATCCTACGAGCAGTACTTC.

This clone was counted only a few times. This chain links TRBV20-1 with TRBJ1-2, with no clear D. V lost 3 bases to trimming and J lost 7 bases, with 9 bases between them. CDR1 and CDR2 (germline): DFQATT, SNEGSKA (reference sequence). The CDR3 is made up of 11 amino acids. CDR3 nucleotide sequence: TGCAGTGCTAGGTGGGTGGGTGGCTACACCTTC. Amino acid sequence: CSARWVGGYTF.

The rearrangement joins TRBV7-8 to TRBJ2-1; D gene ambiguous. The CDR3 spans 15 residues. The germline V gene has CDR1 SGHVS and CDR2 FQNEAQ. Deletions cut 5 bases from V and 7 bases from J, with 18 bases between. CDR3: CASSPLVAYPNEQFF. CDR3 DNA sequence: TGTGCCAGCAGCCCCCTAGTAGCCTATCCAAATGAGCAGTTCTTC.

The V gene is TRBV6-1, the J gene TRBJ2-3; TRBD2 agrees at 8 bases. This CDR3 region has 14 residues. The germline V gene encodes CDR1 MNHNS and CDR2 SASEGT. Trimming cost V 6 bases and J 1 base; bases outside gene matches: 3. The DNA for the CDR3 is TGTGCCAGCAGCACTAGCGGACGCACAGATACGCAGTATTTT. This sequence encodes CASSTSGRTDTQYF.

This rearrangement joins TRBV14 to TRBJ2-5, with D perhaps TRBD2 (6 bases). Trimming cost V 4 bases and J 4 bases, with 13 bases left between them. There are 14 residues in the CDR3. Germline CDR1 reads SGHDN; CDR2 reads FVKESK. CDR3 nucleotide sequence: TGTGCCAGCAGCCCCCTAGCGAGGGGAGAGACCCAGTACTTC. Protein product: CASSPLARGETQYF.